This is a list of T cell receptor beta chains from one sample in a study of cytomegalovirus exposure and HLA in healthy donors. Some clones are missing from TCRdb's copy, which holds only in-frame ones; the method was immunoSEQ multiplex PCR. The profile shows about 84,000 clones, about 60% of them singletons. Sequencing input: PBMCs. These receptors originate from a woman between 40 and 55 years old in good health and CMV-seropositive. Both conserved end residues are part of each CDR3. The D gene is left open where the match is weak. Only part of the rows carry a size: once, few, many, or a class if the clone is expanded.

TRBV6-5	TRBJ2-2	13	-	once	CASTLTGPGELFF	TGTGCCAGCACTCTTACAGGGCCCGGGGAGCTGTTTTTT
TRBV28	TRBJ2-3	19	TRBD2	-	CASSSNPRPTSKSTDTQYF	TGTGCCAGCAGTTCAAACCCGCGCCCGACTAGCAAGAGCACAGATACGCAGTATTTT
TRBV7-9	TRBJ2-1	18	TRBD2	-	CASSLGLAGGRDYNEQFF	TGTGCCAGCAGCTTAGGACTAGCGGGAGGGCGGGACTACAATGAGCAGTTCTTC
TRBV2	TRBJ2-7	13	TRBD2	-	CASLGLENYEQYF	TGTGCCAGCCTGGGACTAGAGAACTACGAGCAGTACTTC
TRBV29-1	TRBJ1-5	14	-	-	CSVELAGVDQPQHF	TGCAGCGTTGAATTGGCAGGGGTAGATCAGCCCCAGCATTTT
TRBV29-1	TRBJ1-2	11	TRBD1	-	CSSTQGDGYTF	TGCAGCTCTACACAGGGGGATGGCTACACCTTC
TRBV11-2	TRBJ2-2	15	-	-	CASSQAGGLVGELFF	TGTGCCAGCAGTCAAGCAGGGGGACTGGTCGGGGAGCTGTTTTTT
TRBV10-3	TRBJ1-1	13	-	-	CAISEREGTEAFF	TGTGCCATCAGTGAAAGGGAGGGTACTGAAGCTTTCTTT
TRBV7-9	TRBJ2-5	14	TRBD2	-	CASNTPGTSETQYF	TGTGCCAGCAACACACCCGGGACTAGTGAGACCCAGTACTTC
TRBV2	TRBJ2-5	13	TRBD2	-	CASSEGLAETQYF	TGTGCCAGCAGTGAGGGACTAGCAGAGACCCAGTACTTC
TRBV19	TRBJ1-3	15	-	few	CASSNAAASGNTIYF	TGTGCCAGTAGTAATGCGGCAGCTTCTGGAAACACCATATATTTT
TRBV6-5	TRBJ1-2	14	TRBD1	few	CASRVRGLVDGYTF	TGTGCCAGCAGGGTCAGGGGGCTCGTCGATGGCTACACCTTC
TRBV9	TRBJ1-4	14	-	few	CASSGGGSLEKLFF	TGTGCCAGCAGCGGGGGGGGCTCTCTTGAAAAACTGTTTTTT
TRBV4-1	TRBJ1-2	17	-	-	CASSHRPFGGGDYGYTF	TGCGCCAGCAGCCATCGCCCCTTCGGGGGGGGTGACTATGGCTACACCTTC
TRBV5-4	TRBJ2-3	16	TRBD2	-	CASSLGLAGSTDTQYF	TGTGCCAGCAGCCTGGGACTAGCGGGTAGCACAGATACGCAGTATTTT
TRBV27	TRBJ2-3	16	TRBD2	-	CASSLTSGSSTDTQYF	TGTGCCAGCAGTTTGACTAGCGGGAGTTCCACAGATACGCAGTATTTT
TRBV9	TRBJ1-1	14	-	-	CASSVASMNTEAFF	TGTGCCAGCAGCGTAGCCAGTATGAACACTGAAGCTTTCTTT
TRBV6-1	TRBJ2-7	15	-	-	CASTQGAPLSYEQYF	TGTGCCAGCACCCAAGGAGCGCCCCTCTCCTACGAGCAGTACTTC
TRBV19	TRBJ2-5	19	TRBD2	-	CASSIAPRTSGMNQETQYF	TGTGCCAGTAGTATAGCCCCTCGAACTAGCGGGATGAACCAAGAGACCCAGTACTTC
TRBV6-6	TRBJ2-3	15	TRBD1	-	CASTPSGQGADTQYF	TGTGCCAGCACTCCTTCGGGACAGGGGGCGGATACGCAGTATTTT
TRBV4-1	TRBJ2-3	15	-	-	CASSQDSGIADTQYF	TGCGCCAGCAGCCAAGATTCCGGGATCGCAGATACGCAGTATTTT
TRBV9	TRBJ2-1	16	-	-	CASSVAGDTLFDEQFF	TGTGCCAGCAGCGTAGCCGGGGACACTCTTTTCGATGAGCAGTTCTTC
TRBV6-1	TRBJ1-4	15	-	-	CASSEAVEGKEKLFF	TGTGCCAGCAGTGAAGCGGTGGAGGGGAAGGAAAAACTGTTTTTT
TRBV7-7	TRBJ2-1	16	-	-	CASSPRVSSAYNEQFF	TGTGCCAGCAGCCCAAGAGTCTCTAGCGCTTACAATGAGCAGTTCTTC
TRBV5-4	TRBJ2-1	14	TRBD2	-	CASTGGGRLNEQFF	TGTGCCAGCACGGGAGGCGGGAGGCTCAATGAGCAGTTCTTC
TRBV5-6	TRBJ2-1	14	-	few	CASSPAGKHNEQFF	TGTGCCAGCAGCCCCGCGGGCAAACACAATGAGCAGTTCTTC
TRBV6-5	TRBJ1-2	14	-	-	CASSYSSYGDGYTF	TGTGCCAGCAGTTACTCGTCTTACGGGGATGGCTACACCTTC
TRBV5-1	TRBJ2-2	16	-	-	CASSFGPTARPGELFF	TGCGCCAGCAGCTTTGGGCCAACTGCTCGACCCGGGGAGCTGTTTTTT
TRBV7-2	TRBJ2-7	16	TRBD2	-	CASSPLSGRAWGEQYF	TGTGCCAGCAGCCCACTAAGCGGGAGGGCCTGGGGAGAGCAGTACTTC
TRBV4-2	TRBJ2-7	16	TRBD2	few	CASSQPGLAADYEQYF	TGTGCCAGCAGCCAGCCGGGACTAGCGGCAGACTACGAGCAGTACTTC
TRBV5-1	TRBJ2-1	17	-	-	CASSPTPTGDSYNEQFF	TGCGCCAGCAGCCCCACACCGACAGGTGACTCCTACAATGAGCAGTTCTTC